A selection of T cell receptor beta chains follows, all from one sample in a study of T cell changes during pregnancy in multiple sclerosis. Sequencing used immunoSEQ multiplex PCR; TCRdb keeps in-frame clones, though not all of them. The sample lists approximately 110,000 clones; approximately 90% were seen once. The starting material was peripheral blood, obtained after pregnancy. The receptors here all came from a female donor with multiple sclerosis, enrolled in a pregnancy study. Both conserved end residues are part of each CDR3. Fields, in order: J gene, V gene, D gene, CDR3 protein. The D gene is left open where the match is weak.

J gene: TRBJ1-4; V gene: TRBV5-1; D gene: NA; CDR3 protein: CASSPWGRTNEKLFF
J gene: TRBJ2-2; V gene: TRBV2; D gene: NA; CDR3 protein: CASSEAHHGQLTGELFF
J gene: TRBJ1-4; V gene: TRBV6-5; D gene: NA; CDR3 protein: CASSYSFNEKLFF
J gene: TRBJ2-7; V gene: TRBV18; D gene: NA; CDR3 protein: CASSPGQGLYEQYF
J gene: TRBJ2-7; V gene: TRBV29-1; D gene: TRBD1; CDR3 protein: CSVEDRDSYEQYF
J gene: TRBJ2-3; V gene: TRBV11-1; D gene: NA; CDR3 protein: CASSPPWGGTDTQYF
J gene: TRBJ1-1; V gene: TRBV27; D gene: TRBD1; CDR3 protein: CASSTGQVNTEAFF
J gene: TRBJ2-7; V gene: TRBV18; D gene: TRBD1; CDR3 protein: CASSFPTGEYSEQYF
J gene: TRBJ1-1; V gene: TRBV6-6; D gene: NA; CDR3 protein: CASSPGGGTEAFF
J gene: TRBJ2-5; V gene: TRBV9; D gene: TRBD2; CDR3 protein: CASSKLSSGVVTQYF
J gene: TRBJ2-5; V gene: TRBV6-5; D gene: TRBD2; CDR3 protein: CASRLAGKETQYF
J gene: TRBJ2-7; V gene: TRBV28; D gene: TRBD1; CDR3 protein: CASSGTGESYEQYF
J gene: TRBJ1-3; V gene: TRBV14; D gene: NA; CDR3 protein: CASSQGGRSSGNTIYF
J gene: TRBJ2-7; V gene: TRBV9; D gene: NA; CDR3 protein: CASSPSGRGEQYF
J gene: TRBJ2-3; V gene: TRBV27; D gene: NA; CDR3 protein: CATIGSDTQYF
J gene: TRBJ2-1; V gene: TRBV11-2; D gene: NA; CDR3 protein: CASSLVTGMGMNEQFF
J gene: TRBJ1-5; V gene: TRBV7-9; D gene: TRBD1; CDR3 protein: CASSPGQGMGQPQHF
J gene: TRBJ2-5; V gene: TRBV9; D gene: NA; CDR3 protein: CASSVQAGSETQYF
J gene: TRBJ1-1; V gene: TRBV11-3; D gene: NA; CDR3 protein: CASSELPVTEAFF
J gene: TRBJ2-2; V gene: TRBV9; D gene: NA; CDR3 protein: CARSGEGTGELFF
J gene: TRBJ1-1; V gene: TRBV9; D gene: TRBD1; CDR3 protein: CASSVDTGGYGEAFF
J gene: TRBJ2-3; V gene: TRBV29-1; D gene: NA; CDR3 protein: CSGRQVGDTQYF
J gene: TRBJ2-1; V gene: TRBV19; D gene: TRBD2; CDR3 protein: CASSKSSGGNEQFF